This entry lists 29 T cell receptor beta chains sequenced from one sample in a study of T cell responses to AZD1222 COVID-19 vaccine. This table comes from immunoSEQ multiplex PCR, and its TCRdb copy is limited to in-frame clones, with some not included. The sample comprises roughly 130,000 clones, around 84% of which are singletons, and around 12% rests with the top ten. Sample: peripheral blood, taken on day 0 of AZD1222 vaccination. Every receptor here comes from an adult in good health.

This chain joins TRBV5-4 and TRBJ1-2; TRBD1 aligns across 10 bases. In germline, CDR1 is SGHNT, CDR2 YYREEE (reference sequence). V lost 0 bases to trimming and J lost 6 bases; unmatched junction nucleotides: 5. There are 15 residues in the CDR3. CDR3 protein: CASSLVRDRGDGYTF. DNA of the CDR3: TGTGCCAGCAGCTTGGTAAGGGACAGGGGAGATGGCTACACCTTC.

J is TRBJ1-5 and V is TRBV2, with D perhaps TRBD1 (5 bases). Germline loops: CDR1 SNHLY, CDR2 FYNNEI. The CDR3 extends over 16 amino acids. V gave up 6 bases and J gave up 2 bases, with 17 bases separating them. The DNA of the CDR3 is TGTGCCAGCAGGAAGGAGGTAAGGGACGGCAATCAGCCCCAGCATTTT. It codes for CASRKEVRDGNQPQHF.

The chain links TRBV11-2 to TRBJ2-1; D remains unclear. Trimming pared 0 bases from V and 4 bases from J, leaving 22 bases between. There are 19 residues in the CDR3. CDR1 and CDR2 from the germline V gene are SGHAT and FQNNGV. CDR3: CASSLDHRGYQNYYNEQFF. The CDR3 DNA reads TGTGCCAGCAGCTTAGATCACCGAGGATATCAAAATTATTACAATGAGCAGTTCTTC.

The rearrangement uses TRBV18 and TRBJ2-5, with a weak D call TRBD1 (6 bases). Germline lookup yields CDR1 KGHSH and CDR2 LQKENI. V was clipped by 5 bases and J by 2 bases, with 9 bases between them. The CDR3 is 13 amino acids. The CDR3 region has the DNA TGTGCCAGCTCAAAGGGGGAACAAGAGACCCAGTACTTC. Translating gives CASSKGEQETQYF.

The V and J genes are TRBV7-2 and TRBJ1-5, with 7 bases lining up with TRBD1. Germline assignment: CDR1 SGHTA and CDR2 FQGNSA. V gave up 4 bases and J gave up 6 bases; unmatched junction bases: 6. CDR3 length: 14 residues. CDR3 sequence reads: CASSSRQGAQPQHF. In DNA, the CDR3 is TGTGCCAGCAGCTCAAGACAGGGTGCTCAGCCCCAGCATTTT.

CDR3 amino acids: CATSPGTVDEQYF. DNA for the CDR3: TGTGCCACCAGCCCCGGGACAGTCGACGAGCAGTACTTC. The genes are TRBV24-1 and TRBJ2-7; the match to TRBD1 covers 7 bases. J was trimmed by 5 bases and V by 7 bases; bases with no gene match: 7. Germline CDR1 reads KGHDR; CDR2 reads SFDVKD. The CDR3 totals 13 residues.

The rearrangement links TRBV7-9 to TRBJ2-5, with 12 bases fitting TRBD2. The CDR3 totals 17 residues. V lost 3 bases, J lost 0 bases, and 5 bases stayed unmatched. The V gene's germline CDR1 is SEHNR and CDR2 FQNEAQ (reference sequence). CDR3 DNA sequence: TGTGCCAGCAGCTTGGGACTAGCGGGTGCGTACCAAGAGACCCAGTACTTC. Residues: CASSLGLAGAYQETQYF.

The chain combines TRBV5-6 with TRBJ2-7; D remains ambiguous. V was trimmed by 3 bases and J by 2 bases, leaving 9 bases between them. This CDR3 region has 13 residues. The germline V gene has CDR1 SGHDT and CDR2 YYEEEE. CDR3 region: CASSYQLPYEQYF. In DNA, the CDR3 is TGTGCCAGCAGCTACCAGCTCCCCTACGAGCAGTACTTC.

The chain links TRBV10-3 to TRBJ1-1; a possible D gene is TRBD1 (6 bases). The V end lost 5 bases, the J end lost 0 bases, and 7 bases lay between the germline ends. The CDR3 is 13 residues long. Germline V gene sequence: CDR1 ENHRY, CDR2 SYGVKD. The CDR3 bases are TGTGCCATCAGTAGGGGGGTGAACACTGAAGCTTTCTTT. This codes for CAISRGVNTEAFF.

The gene calls are TRBV2 and TRBJ1-2, with 9 bases identical to TRBD1. Germline V gene sequence: CDR1 SNHLY, CDR2 FYNNEI. The CDR3 spans 15 residues. J was trimmed by 7 bases and V by 8 bases; bases with no gene match: 14. CDR3 DNA sequence: TGTGCCAGCGAGGGGACAGGGTCTACCGTTGGTGGCTACACCTTC. It encodes CASEGTGSTVGGYTF. Supplemented by reference TRBV2 and TRBJ1-2, the full variable domain reads EPEVTQTPSHQVTQMGQEVILRCVPISNHLYFYWYRQILGQKVEFLVSFYNNEISEKSEIFDDQFSVERPDGSNFTLKIRSTKLEDSAMYFCASEGTGSTVGGYTFGSGTRLTVV.

The V gene is TRBV3-1 (or the pseudogene TRBV3-2), the J gene TRBJ2-1, with TRBD2 identical over 16 bases. After removal of 1 base from V and 11 bases from J, the junction contained 11 bases not matched to a gene. Germline V lookup: CDR1 LGHDT, CDR2 YNNKEL (reference sequence). The CDR3 loop spans 18 amino acids. CDR3 residues: CASSQASPGLAGGPKQFF. The CDR3 DNA reads as TGTGCCAGCAGCCAAGCCTCTCCGGGACTAGCGGGAGGGCCAAAGCAGTTCTTC.

The chain is built from TRBV12-3 or TRBV12-4 and TRBJ2-5; D is unresolved. The CDR3 is 13 amino acids. V lost 9 bases and J 0 bases, leaving 11 bases between the germline ends. CDR3 nucleotide sequence: TGTGCCAGTCTGACGGATTACCAAGAGACCCAGTACTTC. It specifies CASLTDYQETQYF.

The chain recombines TRBV5-1 with TRBJ2-4; tentatively, D is TRBD2 (5 bases). The CDR3 has 14 amino acids. Germline CDR1 is SGHRS and CDR2 is YFSETQ. V shed 4 bases and J shed 9 bases, with 17 bases lying between them. The CDR3 spells CASSLGRGTSIQYF. CDR3 bases: TGCGCCAGCAGCCTAGGCCGGGGTACGAGCATTCAGTACTTC.

This clone was observed once. The chain employs TRBV5-4 and TRBJ1-2; D not resolved. The CDR3 sequence is 14 residues long. Germline V gene data show CDR1 as SGHNT and CDR2 as YYREEE (reference sequence). Trimming shortened V by 1 base and J by 2 bases, and 9 bases separated the two germline ends. CDR3 DNA sequence: TGTGCCAGCAGCTTGTACGACTTCAACTATGGCTACACCTTC. It translates to CASSLYDFNYGYTF.

V usage is TRBV29-1 and J usage is TRBJ1-2; D gene unclear. The CDR3 runs 14 residues. V lost 3 bases and J 3 bases, leaving 14 bases between the germline ends. Per germline, CDR1 SQVTM and CDR2 ANQGSEA. DNA for the CDR3: TGCAGCGTTGAGTTACGGGAGGTGGACTATGGCTACACCTTC. It translates to CSVELREVDYGYTF.

The chain couples TRBV25-1 to TRBJ1-2; D unclear. The CDR3 consists of 12 residues. The V end was cut by 5 bases, the J end by 7 bases, with 11 bases between. Germline V CDR1 and CDR2: MGHDK, SYGVNS. The CDR3: CASSMAGFGYTF. CDR3 in DNA: TGTGCCAGCAGTATGGCGGGGTTTGGCTACACCTTC.

This chain links TRBV27 with TRBJ2-3; 7 bases map to TRBD2. This CDR3 is 14 amino acids long. CDR1 and CDR2 from the germline V gene are MNHEY and SMNVEV (reference sequence). The V segment lost 2 bases and the J segment 1 base; nucleotides outside the gene matches: 0. The CDR3 loop reads CASSLAGGTDTQYF. Here the CDR3 DNA reads TGTGCCAGCAGTTTAGCGGGGGGCACAGATACGCAGTATTTT.

The table lists this clone with a few counts. This chain links TRBV14 with TRBJ2-7; TRBD1 aligns across 7 bases. V shed 2 bases, J shed 6 bases, and the junction held 7 bases outside the gene matches. CDR1 SGHDN and CDR2 FVKESK come from the germline V gene. The CDR3 has 14 amino acids. CDR3: CASSQSRGGVEQYF. The CDR3 DNA reads as TGTGCCAGCAGCCAATCACGAGGGGGCGTCGAGCAGTACTTC.

This chain uses TRBV4-1 with TRBJ2-1, with D tentatively TRBD1 or TRBD2 (5 bases each). The germline V gene encodes CDR1 MGHRA and CDR2 YSYEKL. Trimming stripped 4 bases from V and 5 bases from J, with 15 bases between. The CDR3 covers 15 residues. The CDR3 DNA is TGCGCCAGCAGCCGAGAGGGGTGGGCAGACAATGAGCAGTTCTTC. This encodes CASSREGWADNEQFF.

The chain has TRBV19 and TRBJ2-1, with D unclear. This CDR3 is built from 17 residues. V lost 6 bases, J lost 6 bases, and 24 bases lay in between. Germline V gene lookup returns CDR1 LNHDA and CDR2 SQIVND (reference sequence). The CDR3 region is CASSRSVSVGMVNEQFF. DNA of the CDR3: TGTGCCAGTAGCCGGTCCGTCAGTGTTGGAATGGTCAATGAGCAGTTCTTC.

The chain carries TRBV7-2 and TRBJ1-4; D ambiguous. The CDR3 runs 14 residues. Per germline, CDR1 SGHTA and CDR2 FQGNSA. V lost 1 base to trimming and J lost 4 bases, with 7 bases between them. CDR3 amino acids: CASSLGSVNEKLFF. The CDR3 DNA sequence: TGTGCCAGCAGCTTAGGCAGCGTTAATGAAAAACTGTTTTTT.

This chain connects TRBV6-1 to TRBJ1-5, with D unresolved. The CDR3 is made up of 15 amino acids. The V end was cut by 0 bases, the J end by 2 bases, with 8 bases between. Germline V gene sequence: CDR1 MNHNS, CDR2 SASEGT. The CDR3 is CASSEAGGGNQPQHF. CDR3 nucleotides: TGTGCCAGCAGTGAAGCGGGAGGCGGCAATCAGCCCCAGCATTTT.

This chain connects TRBV19 to TRBJ2-3; D call uncertain. Germline CDR1 LNHDA, CDR2 SQIVND (reference sequence). Trimming cost V 0 bases and J 8 bases, with 9 bases left between them. The CDR3 has 13 amino acids. CDR3 DNA sequence: TGTGCCAGTAGTATAGAGGCCCCAGCTACGCAGTATTTT. It codes for CASSIEAPATQYF.

The genes are TRBV5-1 and TRBJ2-1, with a weak D call TRBD1 (5 bases). The CDR3 is made up of 15 amino acids. The germline V gene has CDR1 SGHRS and CDR2 YFSETQ. Trimming took 4 bases from V and 1 from J, leaving 12 bases between them. CDR3 DNA: TGCGCCAGCAGCCCTTCGACAGAATCCTACAATGAGCAGTTCTTC. This translates into CASSPSTESYNEQFF.

The genes are TRBV7-8 and TRBJ2-2; 10 nucleotides align to TRBD1. The V segment lost 4 bases and the J segment 6 bases; nucleotides outside the gene matches: 11. Per the germline V gene, CDR1 is SGHVS and CDR2 is FQNEAQ. The CDR3 is made up of 17 amino acids. The CDR3 sequence is CASSSRYRDRGPGELFF. CDR3 nucleotides: TGTGCCAGCAGCTCTCGGTATAGAGACAGGGGGCCCGGGGAGCTGTTTTTT. The full variable domain, completed using reference TRBV7-8 and TRBJ2-2, is GAGVSQSPRYKVAKRGQDVALRCDPISGHVSLFWYQQALGQGPEFLTYFQNEAQLDKSGLPSDRFFAERPEGSVSTLKIQRTQQEDSAVYLCASSSRYRDRGPGELFFGEGSRLTVL.

The chain has TRBV14 and TRBJ1-1; D is uncertain. CDR3 size: 13 residues. Trimming took 4 bases from V and 0 from J, leaving 6 bases between them. In germline, CDR1 is SGHDN, CDR2 FVKESK. The CDR3 reads CASSPQMNTEAFF. CDR3 DNA: TGTGCCAGCAGCCCACAGATGAACACTGAAGCTTTCTTT.

CDR3 sequence (DNA): TGCGCCAGCAGCTTGGGACAGGGGCTGGATGGCTACACCTTC. Residues: CASSLGQGLDGYTF. The V gene is TRBV5-1, the J gene TRBJ1-2; 8 bases fit TRBD1. With V trimmed by 0 bases and J by 6 bases, 4 bases remained unmatched. The CDR3 has 14 amino acids. Germline V CDR1 and CDR2: SGHRS, YFSETQ. The whole variable domain, filled in from reference TRBV5-1 and TRBJ1-2, reads KAGVTQTPRYLIKTRGQQVTLSCSPISGHRSVSWYQQTPGQGLQFLFEYFSETQRNKGNFPGRFSGRQFSNSRSEMNVSTLELGDSALYLCASSLGQGLDGYTFGSGTRLTVV.

V gene TRBV7-2 combines with J gene TRBJ2-2, with D unclear. The CDR3 extends over 17 amino acids. Germline V gene sequence: CDR1 SGHTA, CDR2 FQGNSA. V was cut by 1 base and J by 4 bases, with 16 bases left in between. The CDR3 region has the DNA TGTGCCAGCAGCTTAGTTGGGCTGCGGTTAACCACCGGGGAGCTGTTTTTT. This encodes CASSLVGLRLTTGELFF.

The rearrangement links TRBV28 to TRBJ1-1; D call uncertain. The V gene lost 5 bases and the J gene lost 4 bases, with 11 bases spanning the gap. The CDR3 covers 13 residues. Germline lookup yields CDR1 MDHEN and CDR2 SYDVKM. Written as DNA, the CDR3 is TGTGCCAGCAGTGGTGTCGCGGTCACTGAAGCTTTCTTT. Its translation is CASSGVAVTEAFF.